Each of the 5 T cell receptor beta chains below was sequenced from the same sample in a study of graft-versus-host responses after intestinal transplantation. These receptors are not linked to any known antigen. Data came from immunoSEQ multiplex PCR; TCRdb stores just in-frame clones and leaves some out. The table has nearly 110,000 clones, 80% to 90% seen once; the top ten hold 0.71%. The starting material was unstimulated CD4+ T cells sorted from spleen or lymph node cells, obtained before transplant. The receptors derive from a human donor who was the organ donor for an intestinal transplant.

The rearrangement uses TRBV27 and TRBJ2-1, with 10 positions matching TRBD1. Germline V gene sequence: CDR1 MNHEY, CDR2 SMNVEV (reference sequence). This CDR3 comprises 15 residues. Trimming took 2 bases from V and 9 from J; bases not matched to a gene: 7. CDR3 nucleotide sequence: TGTGCCAGCAGTTTAAAGGGACAGGGGATTATTGAGCAGTTCTTC. Translating gives CASSLKGQGIIEQFF.

This clone was detected only once. The V and J genes are TRBV2 and TRBJ2-5; D might be TRBD1 or TRBD2, each matching 6 bases. The CDR3 extends over 13 amino acids. Germline V gives CDR1 SNHLY, CDR2 FYNNEI. V was shortened by 4 bases and J by 5 bases, with 11 bases between the two germline ends. This chain's CDR3 is CASSVRGRETQYF. CDR3 nucleotides: TGTGCCAGCAGTGTCCGGGGGCGGGAGACCCAGTACTTC.

CDR3 sequence: CASSFSGTDTQYF. CDR3 DNA: TGTGCCAGCAGCTTCTCCGGCACAGATACGCAGTATTTT. The V call is TRBV11-2, the J call TRBJ2-3, with D uncertain. The germline V and J ends were trimmed by 3 bases and 1 base, with 5 bases remaining between them. Germline lookup yields CDR1 SGHAT and CDR2 FQNNGV. The CDR3 is 13 amino acids.

V usage is TRBV6-6 and J usage is TRBJ1-5; 8 bases map to TRBD1. J gave up 4 bases and V 6 bases, and 8 bases lay outside the gene matches. Germline-derived CDR1 and CDR2 are MNHNY and SVGAGI (reference sequence). CDR3 size: 15 residues. The CDR3 loop is CASRPSTGDNQPQHF. CDR3 in DNA: TGTGCCAGCAGGCCCTCGACAGGGGATAATCAGCCCCAGCATTTT.

J is TRBJ2-7 and V is TRBV6-5, with 7 bases fitting TRBD1. CDR1 and CDR2 from the germline V gene are MNHEY and SVGAGI. CDR3 length: 15 residues. V lost 5 bases to trimming and J lost 0 bases; unmatched junction nucleotides: 7. CDR3 in amino acids: CASSRLDRPSYEQYF. As DNA, the CDR3 is TGTGCCAGCAGTCGCTTGGACAGGCCCTCCTACGAGCAGTACTTC.